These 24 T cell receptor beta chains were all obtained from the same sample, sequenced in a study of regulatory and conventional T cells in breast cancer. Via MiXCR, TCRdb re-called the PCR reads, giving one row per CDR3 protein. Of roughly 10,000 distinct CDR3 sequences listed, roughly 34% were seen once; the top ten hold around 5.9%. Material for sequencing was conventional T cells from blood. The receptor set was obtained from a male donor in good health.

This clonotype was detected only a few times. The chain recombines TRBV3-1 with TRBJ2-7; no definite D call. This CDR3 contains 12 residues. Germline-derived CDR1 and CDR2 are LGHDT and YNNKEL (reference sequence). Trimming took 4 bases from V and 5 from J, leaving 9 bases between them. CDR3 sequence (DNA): TGTGCCAGCAGCCCGGCCCTCCACGAGCAGTACTTC. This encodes CASSPALHEQYF.

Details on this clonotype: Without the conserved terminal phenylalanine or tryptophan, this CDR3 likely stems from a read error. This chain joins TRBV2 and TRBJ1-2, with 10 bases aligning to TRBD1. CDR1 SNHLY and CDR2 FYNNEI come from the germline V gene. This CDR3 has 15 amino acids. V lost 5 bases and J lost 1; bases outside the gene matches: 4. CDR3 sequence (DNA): TGTGCCAGCAGTCCCGACAGGGGGCGTAACTATGGCTACACCCTC. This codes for CASSPDRGRNYGYTL.

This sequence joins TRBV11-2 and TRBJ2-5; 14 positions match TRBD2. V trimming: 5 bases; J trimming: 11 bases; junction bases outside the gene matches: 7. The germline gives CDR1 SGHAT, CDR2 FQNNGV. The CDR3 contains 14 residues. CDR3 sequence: CASSTGTSGGSQYF. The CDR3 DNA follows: TGTGCCAGCAGCACCGGGACTAGCGGGGGATCTCAGTACTTC.

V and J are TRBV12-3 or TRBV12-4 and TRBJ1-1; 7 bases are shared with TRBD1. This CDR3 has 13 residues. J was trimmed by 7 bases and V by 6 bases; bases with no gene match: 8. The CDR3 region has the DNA TGTGCCAGCAGCACCGGACAGGCCTATGAAGCTTTCTTT. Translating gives CASSTGQAYEAFF.

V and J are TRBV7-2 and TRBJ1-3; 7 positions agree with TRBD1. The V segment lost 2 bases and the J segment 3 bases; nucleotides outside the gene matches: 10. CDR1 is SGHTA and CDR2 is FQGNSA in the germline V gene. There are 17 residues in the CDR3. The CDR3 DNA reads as TGTGCCAGCAGCTTAAAGGAACAGGGGAGGAGTGGAAACACCATATATTTT. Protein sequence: CASSLKEQGRSGNTIYF.

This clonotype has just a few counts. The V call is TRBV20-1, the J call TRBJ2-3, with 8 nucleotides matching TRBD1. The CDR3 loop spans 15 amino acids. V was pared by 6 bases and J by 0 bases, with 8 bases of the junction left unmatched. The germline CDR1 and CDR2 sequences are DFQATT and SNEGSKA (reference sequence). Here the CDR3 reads CSARLRDRSTDTQYF. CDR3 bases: TGCAGTGCCCGGCTTCGGGACAGGAGCACAGATACGCAGTATTTT.

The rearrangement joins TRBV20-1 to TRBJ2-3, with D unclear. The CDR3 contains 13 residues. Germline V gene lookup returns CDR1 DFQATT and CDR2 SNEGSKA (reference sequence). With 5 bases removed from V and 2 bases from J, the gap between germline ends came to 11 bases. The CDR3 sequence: CSAQDGNTDTQYF. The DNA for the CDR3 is TGCAGTGCTCAAGATGGGAACACAGATACGCAGTATTTT.

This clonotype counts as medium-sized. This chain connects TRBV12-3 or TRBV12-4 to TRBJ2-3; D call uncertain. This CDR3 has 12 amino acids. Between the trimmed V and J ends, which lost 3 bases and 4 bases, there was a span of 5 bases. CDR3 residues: CASSFAPDTQYF. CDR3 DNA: TGTGCCAGCAGTTTCGCCCCAGATACGCAGTATTTT.

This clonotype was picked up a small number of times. The CDR3 region is CASSQEGGDTYEQYF. The CDR3 DNA is TGTGCCAGCAGCCAAGAAGGGGGTGATACCTACGAGCAGTACTTC. The rearrangement links TRBV4-2 to TRBJ2-7, with D tentatively TRBD1 (6 bases). The V end lost 0 bases, the J end lost 2 bases, and 11 bases lay between the germline ends. Germline V lookup: CDR1 LGHNA, CDR2 YNFKEQ. The CDR3 has 15 residues.

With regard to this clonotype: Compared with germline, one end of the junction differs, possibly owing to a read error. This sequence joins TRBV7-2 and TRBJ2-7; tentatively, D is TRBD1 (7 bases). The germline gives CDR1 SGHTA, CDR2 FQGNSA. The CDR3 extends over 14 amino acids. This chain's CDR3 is CASSLAGGQFEQHF. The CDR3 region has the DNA TGTGCCAGCAGCTTAGCGGGGGGACAGTTCGAGCAGCACTTC.

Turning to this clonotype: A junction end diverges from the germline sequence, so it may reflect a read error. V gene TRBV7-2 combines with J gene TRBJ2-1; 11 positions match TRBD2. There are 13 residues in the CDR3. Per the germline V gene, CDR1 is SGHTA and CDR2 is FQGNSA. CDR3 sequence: CASSSAGLAEQLF. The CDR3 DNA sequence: TGTGCCAGCAGCTCAGCGGGACTAGCGGAGCAGCTCTTC.

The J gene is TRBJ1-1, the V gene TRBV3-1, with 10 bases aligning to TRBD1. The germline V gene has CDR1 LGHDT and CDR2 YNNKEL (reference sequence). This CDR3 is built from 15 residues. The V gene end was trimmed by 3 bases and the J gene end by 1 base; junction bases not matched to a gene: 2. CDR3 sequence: CASSQRDRGNTEAFF. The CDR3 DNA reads TGTGCCAGCAGCCAGCGGGACAGGGGGAACACTGAAGCTTTCTTT.

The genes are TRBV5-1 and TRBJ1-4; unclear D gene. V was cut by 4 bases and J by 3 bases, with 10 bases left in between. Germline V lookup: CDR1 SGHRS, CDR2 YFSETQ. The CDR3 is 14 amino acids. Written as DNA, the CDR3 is TGCGCCAGCAGCCCCGGACGGCCTAATGAAAAACTGTTTTTT. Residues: CASSPGRPNEKLFF.

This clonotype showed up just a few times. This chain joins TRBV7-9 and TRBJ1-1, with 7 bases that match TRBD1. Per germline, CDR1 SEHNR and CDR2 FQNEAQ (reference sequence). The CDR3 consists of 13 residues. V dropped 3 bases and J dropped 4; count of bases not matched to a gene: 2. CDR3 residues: CASSLNRGTEAFF. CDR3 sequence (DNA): TGTGCCAGCAGCTTGAACAGGGGCACTGAAGCTTTCTTT. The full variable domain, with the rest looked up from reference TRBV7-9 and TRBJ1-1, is DTGVSQNPRHKITKRGQNVTFRCDPISEHNRLYWYRQTLGQGPEFLTYFQNEAQLEKSRLLSDRFSAERPKGSFSTLEIQRTEQGDSAMYLCASSLNRGTEAFFGQGTRLTVV.

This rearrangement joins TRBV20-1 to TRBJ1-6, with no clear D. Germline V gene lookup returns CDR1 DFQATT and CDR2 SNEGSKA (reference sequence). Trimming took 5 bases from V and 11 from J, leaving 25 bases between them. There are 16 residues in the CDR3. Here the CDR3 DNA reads TGCAGTGCTCCCCCCGGGGAGAGGGCCGGGAGGACACCCCTCCACTTT. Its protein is CSAPPGERAGRTPLHF.

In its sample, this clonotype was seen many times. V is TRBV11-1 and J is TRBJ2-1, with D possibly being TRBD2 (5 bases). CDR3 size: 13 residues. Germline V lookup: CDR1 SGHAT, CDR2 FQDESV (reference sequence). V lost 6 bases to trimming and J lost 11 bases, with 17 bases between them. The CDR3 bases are TGTGCCAGCAGATACACCGCCGGGAACAAGCAGTTCTTC. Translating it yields CASRYTAGNKQFF. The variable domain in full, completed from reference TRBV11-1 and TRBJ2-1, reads EAEVAQSPRYKITEKSQAVAFWCDPISGHATLYWYRQILGQGPELLVQFQDESVVDDSQLPKDRFSAERLKGVDSTLKIQPAELGDSAMYLCASRYTAGNKQFFGPGTRLTVL.

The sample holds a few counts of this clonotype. The DNA for the CDR3 is TGTGCCAGCAGCTCTCCCTGGACTAGAAGCTCCTACGAGCAGTACTTC. This sequence encodes CASSSPWTRSSYEQYF. V is TRBV7-2 and J is TRBJ2-7; 7 nucleotides align to TRBD2. This CDR3 has 16 residues. V gave up 4 bases and J gave up 0 bases; unmatched junction bases: 9. Germline V lookup: CDR1 SGHTA, CDR2 FQGNSA.

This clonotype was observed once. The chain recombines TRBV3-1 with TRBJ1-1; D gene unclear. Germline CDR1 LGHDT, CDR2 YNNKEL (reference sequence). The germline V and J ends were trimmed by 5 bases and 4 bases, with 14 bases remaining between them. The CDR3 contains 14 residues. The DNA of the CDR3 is TGTGCCAGCAGCTACGGGTCTAAGGGCACTGAAGCTTTCTTT. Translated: CASSYGSKGTEAFF.

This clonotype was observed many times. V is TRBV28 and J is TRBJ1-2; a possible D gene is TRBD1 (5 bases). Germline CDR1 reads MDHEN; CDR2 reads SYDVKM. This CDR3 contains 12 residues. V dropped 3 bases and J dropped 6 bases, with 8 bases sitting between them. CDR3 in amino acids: CASSFGGDGYTF. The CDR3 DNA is TGTGCCAGCAGTTTTGGAGGGGATGGCTACACCTTC.

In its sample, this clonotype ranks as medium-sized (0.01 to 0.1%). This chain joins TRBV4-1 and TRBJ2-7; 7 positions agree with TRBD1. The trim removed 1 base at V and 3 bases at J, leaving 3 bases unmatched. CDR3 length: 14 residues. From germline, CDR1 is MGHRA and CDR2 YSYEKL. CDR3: CASSQAGTDYEQYF. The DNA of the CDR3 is TGCGCCAGCAGCCAAGCCGGGACAGACTACGAGCAGTACTTC.

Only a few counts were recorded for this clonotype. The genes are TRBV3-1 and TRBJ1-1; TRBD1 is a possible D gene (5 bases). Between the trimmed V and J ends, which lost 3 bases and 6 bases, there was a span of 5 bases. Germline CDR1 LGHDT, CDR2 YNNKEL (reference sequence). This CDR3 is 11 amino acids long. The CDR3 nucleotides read TGTGCCAGCAGCCAGGGGGCTGAAGCTTTCTTT. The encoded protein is CASSQGAEAFF.

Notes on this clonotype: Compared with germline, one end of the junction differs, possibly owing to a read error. In DNA, the CDR3 is TGCAGTGCCAGAGATATAGTGAGGTCACCCCTCCACTTT. It is translated as CSARDIVRSPLHF. The rearrangement uses TRBV20-1 and TRBJ1-6; D is ambiguous. The CDR3 spans 13 residues. CDR1 and CDR2 from the germline V gene are DFQATT and SNEGSKA (reference sequence).

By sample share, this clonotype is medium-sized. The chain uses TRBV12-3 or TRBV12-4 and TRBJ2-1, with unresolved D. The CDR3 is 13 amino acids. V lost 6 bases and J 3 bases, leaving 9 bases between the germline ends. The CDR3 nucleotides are TGTGCCAGCAGACCCACTGACTACAATGAGCAGTTCTTC. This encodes CASRPTDYNEQFF.

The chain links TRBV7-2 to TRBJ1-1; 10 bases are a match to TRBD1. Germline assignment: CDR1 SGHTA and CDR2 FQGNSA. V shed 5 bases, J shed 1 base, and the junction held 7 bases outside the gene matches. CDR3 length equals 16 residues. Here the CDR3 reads CASSVDRGLWNTEAFF. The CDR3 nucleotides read TGTGCCAGCAGCGTCGACAGGGGGCTTTGGAACACTGAAGCTTTCTTT.